A single sample is the source of the 20 T cell receptor beta chains below, sequenced in a study of PD-L1 blockade in urothelial cancer. Measured with immunoSEQ multiplex PCR; TCRdb has only the in-frame clones, and not every one. The sample yields tens of thousands of clones, 84% seen once. This material consisted of PBMCs, taken around atezolizumab (anti-PD-L1) treatment. Receptors originate from a man aged 55 to 69 with urothelial cancer.

The gene calls are TRBV7-8 and TRBJ1-5, with a tentative D call TRBD1 (6 bases). This CDR3 is 15 amino acids long. In germline, CDR1 is SGHVS, CDR2 FQNEAQ. V lost 1 base, J lost 7 bases, and 14 bases lay in between. CDR3 in amino acids: CASSLVARGGQPQHF. The CDR3 DNA is TGTGCCAGCAGCTTAGTAGCCAGGGGAGGGCAGCCCCAGCATTTT.

This chain connects TRBV7-9 to TRBJ2-6; D gene ambiguous. The ends were cut back, 2 bases at V and 0 bases at J, with 5 bases in the middle. CDR3 length equals 15 residues. In germline, CDR1 is SEHNR, CDR2 FQNEAQ (reference sequence). Here the CDR3 DNA reads TGTGCCAGCAGCTTACCGAGCTCTGGGGCCAACGTCCTGACTTTC. The encoded protein is CASSLPSSGANVLTF.

This chain links TRBV30 with TRBJ2-3; TRBD2 matches 7 bases. V was clipped by 2 bases and J by 7 bases; unmatched bases: 9. The CDR3 totals 14 residues. Germline V gene sequence: CDR1 GTSNPN, CDR2 SVGIG (reference sequence). CDR3 coding DNA: TGTGCCTGGAGTTCTGGCGGGAGCAGTTATACGCAGTATTTT. Translating gives CAWSSGGSSYTQYF.

V gene TRBV4-3 combines with J gene TRBJ2-7; 7 bases match TRBD2. In germline, CDR1 is LGHNA, CDR2 YSLEER. There are 16 residues in the CDR3. V gave up 1 base and J gave up 2 bases; unmatched junction bases: 8. In nucleotides, the CDR3 is TGCGCCAGCAGCCAAGGTGTGGGAGGGGATCCCTACGAGCAGTACTTC. Its protein product is CASSQGVGGDPYEQYF.

The V call is TRBV19, the J call TRBJ1-5; no firm D call. This CDR3 has 14 residues. Germline V lookup: CDR1 LNHDA, CDR2 SQIVND (reference sequence). Trimming stripped 7 bases from V and 0 bases from J, with 10 bases between. The CDR3 loop reads CASKYTGSNQPQHF. As DNA, the CDR3 is TGTGCCAGTAAATATACGGGTAGCAATCAGCCCCAGCATTTT.

CDR3 in amino acids: CASSPGQNYGYTF. The CDR3 DNA follows: TGTGCCAGCAGCCCCGGACAGAACTATGGCTACACCTTC. The chain recombines TRBV7-9 with TRBJ1-2, with D possibly matching TRBD1 (6 bases). The ends were cut back, 5 bases at V and 2 bases at J, with 9 bases in the middle. The CDR3 spans 13 residues. Germline V gene lookup returns CDR1 SEHNR and CDR2 FQNEAQ (reference sequence).

The chain recombines TRBV2 with TRBJ2-5, with TRBD2 identical over 13 bases. The CDR3 is made up of 16 amino acids. Germline V gene lookup returns CDR1 SNHLY and CDR2 FYNNEI. V shed 4 bases and J 5 bases; nucleotides not matched to a gene: 7. CDR3 loop: CASSGLAGGIGETQYF. The CDR3 nucleotides read TGTGCCAGCAGTGGACTAGCGGGGGGCATAGGGGAGACCCAGTACTTC.

The rearrangement uses TRBV7-8 and TRBJ2-1, with 14 bases matching TRBD2. Germline CDR1 reads SGHVS; CDR2 reads FQNEAQ. V was pared by 5 bases and J by 6 bases, with 15 bases of the junction left unmatched. The CDR3 covers 19 residues. Here the CDR3 DNA reads TGTGCCAGCAGCCGTATCTCAGGACTAGCGGGAGGTGGTTTCAATGAGCAGTTCTTC. It yields the protein CASSRISGLAGGGFNEQFF.

The chain joins TRBV27 to TRBJ2-6, with D maybe TRBD2 (5 bases). The CDR3 sequence is 15 residues long. In germline, CDR1 is MNHEY, CDR2 SMNVEV (reference sequence). The V gene lost 5 bases and the J gene lost 0 bases, with 8 bases spanning the gap. The CDR3 bases are TGTGCCAGCAGTGGACTGGCCTCTGGGGCCAACGTCCTGACTTTC. This codes for CASSGLASGANVLTF. Using reference TRBV27 and TRBJ2-6 for the parts outside the CDR3, the full variable domain is EAQVTQNPRYLITVTGKKLTVTCSQNMNHEYMSWYRQDPGLGLRQIYYSMNVEVTDKGDVPEGYKVSRKEKRNFPLILESPSPNQTSLYFCASSGLASGANVLTFGAGSRLTVL.

This clone showed up just a few times. The chain couples TRBV5-1 to TRBJ2-2; no reliable D call. The V gene lost 4 bases and the J gene lost 3 bases, with 4 bases spanning the gap. The CDR3 runs to 12 residues. Germline loops: CDR1 SGHRS, CDR2 YFSETQ. CDR3 sequence: CASSPDTGELFF. DNA of the CDR3: TGCGCCAGCAGCCCCGACACCGGGGAGCTGTTTTTT.

J is TRBJ2-7 and V is TRBV7-2; 13 bases are a match to TRBD2. Germline V gives CDR1 SGHTA, CDR2 FQGNSA. The trim removed 5 bases at V and 2 bases at J, leaving 6 bases unmatched. The CDR3 totals 16 residues. The CDR3, as DNA: TGTGCCAGCAGCCCGGGACTAGCGGGGCCCGCCTACGAGCAGTACTTC. It encodes CASSPGLAGPAYEQYF. The full variable domain, in which reference TRBV7-2 and TRBJ2-7 provide the parts outside the CDR3, is GAGVSQSPSNKVTEKGKDVELRCDPISGHTALYWYRQSLGQGLEFLIYFQGNSAPDKSGLPSDRFSAERTGGSVSTLTIQRTQQEDSAVYLCASSPGLAGPAYEQYFGPGTRLTVT.

The chain recombines TRBV6-4 with TRBJ2-1; 7 bases align to TRBD2. Germline V gene lookup returns CDR1 MRHNA and CDR2 SNTAGT. This CDR3 has 18 amino acids. The trim removed 3 bases at V and 0 bases at J, leaving 11 bases unmatched. The DNA for the CDR3 is TGTGCCAGCAGTGAAATTGGCGGGAGCACCCTCTCCTACAATGAGCAGTTCTTC. Protein product: CASSEIGGSTLSYNEQFF.

The chain recombines TRBV2 with TRBJ1-1; 10 bases match TRBD1. Trimming took 6 bases from V and 8 from J; bases not matched to a gene: 12. The CDR3 contains 15 residues. In germline, CDR1 is SNHLY, CDR2 FYNNEI. The CDR3 sequence is CASSGLGTGVFEAFF. The CDR3 DNA reads TGTGCCAGCAGCGGCCTGGGGACAGGGGTTTTCGAAGCTTTCTTT.

This CDR3 is CASSLDGVAEAFF. The CDR3 nucleotides are TGCGCCAGCAGCTTGGACGGGGTCGCTGAAGCTTTCTTT. The chain links TRBV5-1 to TRBJ1-1; D not resolved. The CDR3 consists of 13 residues. Germline CDR1 is SGHRS and CDR2 is YFSETQ. The germline V and J ends were trimmed by 0 bases and 6 bases, with 9 bases remaining between them. The full variable domain, with the rest looked up from reference TRBV5-1 and TRBJ1-1, is KAGVTQTPRYLIKTRGQQVTLSCSPISGHRSVSWYQQTPGQGLQFLFEYFSETQRNKGNFPGRFSGRQFSNSRSEMNVSTLELGDSALYLCASSLDGVAEAFFGQGTRLTVV.

V is TRBV10-3 and J is TRBJ2-1; TRBD1 matches 8 bases. V trimming: 3 bases; J trimming: 7 bases; junction bases outside the gene matches: 5. There are 14 residues in the CDR3. CDR1 and CDR2 from the germline V gene are ENHRY and SYGVKD. CDR3 region: CAISEGQGMNEQFF. The CDR3 region has the DNA TGTGCCATCAGTGAAGGACAGGGCATGAATGAGCAGTTCTTC.

This chain uses TRBV7-3 with TRBJ1-1, with no clear D. CDR1 and CDR2 (germline): SGHTA, FQGTGA. The CDR3 totals 12 residues. V was trimmed by 5 bases and J by 4 bases, leaving 8 bases between them. CDR3 coding DNA: TGTGCCAGCAGCGCCCCCGGCACTGAAGCTTTCTTT. This gives the protein CASSAPGTEAFF.

This chain connects TRBV5-5 to TRBJ1-2; D perhaps matches TRBD1 (5 bases). CDR1 and CDR2 (germline): SGHKS, YYEKEE (reference sequence). The CDR3 runs to 16 residues. V lost 4 bases to trimming and J lost 2 bases, with 18 bases between them. DNA for the CDR3: TGTGCCAGCAGCCGGGACGGGGGGGGAACGAACTATGGCTACACCTTC. Translating it yields CASSRDGGGTNYGYTF.

V and J are TRBV7-6 and TRBJ1-3; 8 nucleotides match TRBD1. J was trimmed by 0 bases and V by 5 bases; bases with no gene match: 6. The V gene's germline CDR1 is SGHVS and CDR2 FNYEAQ. The CDR3 runs to 16 residues. Written as DNA, the CDR3 is TGTGCCAGCAGCCTGGGACAGGCGAGCTCTGGAAACACCATATATTTT. Protein sequence: CASSLGQASSGNTIYF.

The chain uses TRBV7-3 and TRBJ1-2, with 9 bases lining up with TRBD1. CDR1 SGHTA and CDR2 FQGTGA come from the germline V gene. The CDR3 spans 18 residues. Trimming cost V 5 bases and J 8 bases; bases outside gene matches: 21. The DNA for the CDR3 is TGTGCCAGCAGCACCCAGCCGGGACAGGGAGTTCTATCTCGGGGCTACACCTTC. It specifies CASSTQPGQGVLSRGYTF.

This clone was seen a handful of times. The chain couples TRBV9 to TRBJ1-1; D unresolved. Trimming cost V 1 base and J 1 base, with 5 bases left between them. Germline CDR1 SGDLS, CDR2 YYNGEE. There are 13 residues in the CDR3. CDR3: CASSVTGNTEAFF. CDR3 DNA: TGTGCCAGCAGCGTAACGGGGAACACTGAAGCTTTCTTT.